These 11 T cell receptor beta chains were all obtained from the same sample, sequenced in a study of cytomegalovirus exposure and HLA in healthy donors. Primers: 60 Vbeta forward and 13 Jbeta reverse. This table comes from immunoSEQ multiplex PCR, and its TCRdb copy is limited to in-frame clones, with some not included. This sample has over 200,000 clones; about 72% occur once, and the top ten carry 3.8%. Specimen: PBMCs. The receptors shown here come from a male donor in good health and CMV-seronegative.

This chain uses TRBV25-1 with TRBJ1-2; D is unclear. This CDR3 spans 14 amino acids. V lost 4 bases to trimming and J lost 7 bases, with 16 bases between them. In germline, CDR1 is MGHDK, CDR2 SYGVNS. Here the CDR3 reads CASSVPGEGGGYTF. For the CDR3, the DNA is TGTGCCAGCAGTGTCCCCGGGGAAGGCGGTGGCTACACCTTC.

On this clone: Germline is not matched at one junction end, which may reflect a read error. J is TRBJ2-4 and V is TRBV19; 7 bases are shared with TRBD2. This CDR3 is 14 amino acids long. The germline V gene encodes CDR1 LNHDA and CDR2 SQIVND (reference sequence). In DNA form, the CDR3 reads TGTGCCAGTAGTCACGGGGAGGGCAAAAACATTCGGTACTTC. Translation: CASSHGEGKNIRYF.

The chain's CDR3 is CASSEASRGSGKSSYEQYF. The CDR3 DNA reads as TGTGCCAGCAGTGAAGCCTCTAGAGGTAGCGGGAAGTCCTCCTACGAGCAGTACTTC. The rearrangement uses TRBV2 and TRBJ2-7; 8 bases line up with TRBD2. This CDR3 region has 19 residues. Trimming removed 0 bases from V and 0 bases from J; junction bases left unmatched: 13. Looked up from germline, CDR1 is SNHLY and CDR2 is FYNNEI. The full variable domain, completed using reference TRBV2 and TRBJ2-7, is EPEVTQTPSHQVTQMGQEVILRCVPISNHLYFYWYRQILGQKVEFLVSFYNNEISEKSEIFDDQFSVERPDGSNFTLKIRSTKLEDSAMYFCASSEASRGSGKSSYEQYFGPGTRLTVT.

This clone was detected only a few times. The junction differs from germline at one of its ends, possibly a read error. This chain joins TRBV27 and TRBJ2-7, with 11 bases aligning to TRBD2. The CDR3 sequence is 13 residues long. Germline values: CDR1 MNHEY, CDR2 SMNVEV (reference sequence). In DNA form, the CDR3 reads TGTGCCAGCAGTTTATCGCCGGGACTAGCGGAATTTTTC. It is translated as CASSLSPGLAEFF.

The V gene is TRBV27, the J gene TRBJ1-5, with D hard to call. Germline assignment: CDR1 MNHEY and CDR2 SMNVEV (reference sequence). The V end was cut by 4 bases, the J end by 2 bases, with 12 bases between. The CDR3 contains 15 residues. The CDR3 region has the DNA TGTGCCAGCAGTTCGCTCTACAGCCGCAATCAGCCCCAGCATTTT. Protein sequence: CASSSLYSRNQPQHF.

J is TRBJ2-7 and V is TRBV10-3; 9 nucleotides match TRBD1. CDR1 and CDR2 from the germline V gene are ENHRY and SYGVKD. This CDR3 region has 15 residues. V trimming: 0 bases; J trimming: 5 bases; junction bases outside the gene matches: 5. CDR3 bases: TGTGCCATCAGTGAGTCAGGGACAGGGAACAACGAGCAGTACTTC. Its translation: CAISESGTGNNEQYF.

A note on this clone: One end of the junction does not line up with germline, which may come from a read error. This sample also contains other DNA sequences that code for the same CDR3. J is TRBJ2-7 and V is TRBV7-7; no reliable D call. The CDR3 is 13 amino acids. Germline values: CDR1 SSHAT, CDR2 FNYEAQ (reference sequence). DNA for the CDR3: TGTGCTAGCAGTCCAGATCGAGGCTACGAGCAGTACTTC. Encoded protein: CASSPDRGYEQYF.

In this sample, this clone turned up a few times. V and J are TRBV4-2 and TRBJ1-5, with 7 nucleotides matching TRBD1. J lost 3 bases, V lost 4 bases, and 6 bases had no gene match. Germline-derived CDR1 and CDR2 are LGHNA and YNFKEQ. This CDR3 spans 15 amino acids. The DNA for the CDR3 is TGTGCCAGCAGCCCCAGGGGGTACCTCAATCAGCCCCAGCATTTT. This codes for CASSPRGYLNQPQHF.

V is TRBV30 and J is TRBJ2-1, with 7 bases matching TRBD2. The J segment lost 6 bases and the V segment lost 5 bases, leaving 16 bases of the junction unmatched. The germline V gene encodes CDR1 GTSNPN and CDR2 SVGIG (reference sequence). This CDR3 has 16 residues. CDR3 amino acids: CAWPPAWLAEINEQFF. In nucleotides, the CDR3 is TGTGCCTGGCCGCCTGCTTGGCTAGCGGAAATCAATGAGCAGTTCTTC.

V usage is TRBV5-8 and J usage is TRBJ1-1; D unresolved. The ends were cut back, 0 bases at V and 7 bases at J, with 10 bases in the middle. This CDR3 has 13 amino acids. In germline, CDR1 is SGHTS, CDR2 YDEGEE. Here the CDR3 DNA reads TGTGCCAGCAGCTTGGCGGGGAGAGGTGAAGCTTTCTTT. Translation: CASSLAGRGEAFF.

This chain links TRBV6-6 with TRBJ2-7; TRBD2 might be the D (6 bases). CDR1 is MNHNY, CDR2 SVGAGI, per germline (reference sequence). V gave up 8 bases and J gave up 0 bases, with 14 bases separating them. CDR3 size: 14 residues. The CDR3 DNA reads TGTGCCAGCCGGGCGGGAATGTCCTCCTACGAGCAGTACTTC. Protein sequence: CASRAGMSSYEQYF.